The 9 T cell receptor beta chains below were found in one sample sequenced in a study of T cells in women clearing cervical HPV infection. TCRdb's copy holds only in-frame clones and misses some; the assay was immunoSEQ multiplex PCR. Here the sample table reports about 34,000 clones. What was sequenced was blood buffy coat. These receptors all come from a woman aged 18 to 69 with a cervical HPV16 infection that either progressed to CIN3+ or cleared (not recorded which).

Details on this clone: Read data end 3 residues before the CDR3 end; the end is taken from the germline J gene. The chain has TRBV19 and TRBJ1-1; unclear D gene. The germline V gene has CDR1 LNHDA and CDR2 SQIVND (reference sequence). The CDR3 runs to 13 residues. Trimming cost V 3 bases and J 1 base, with 6 bases left between them. The CDR3 spells CASSMKANTEAFF. The DNA read from the CDR3 is TGTGCCAGTAGTATGAAGGCGAACACTGAA.

This clone is deemed medium-sized (0.01 to 0.1%) by its frequency. From the germline J gene comes the end of the CDR3, since the read stops 3 residues before it. The rearrangement joins TRBV12-5 to TRBJ1-6, with unresolved D. The V and J ends lost 3 bases and 8 bases respectively, with 8 bases between them. Germline loops: CDR1 LGHNT, CDR2 FRNRAP. This CDR3 comprises 13 residues. This chain's CDR3 is CASGLEADSPLHF. The CDR3 DNA, read in part, is TGTGCTAGTGGTTTAGAAGCGGATTCACCC.

Turning to this clone: Read coverage stops 3 residues before the CDR3 terminus; the germline J gene supplies the remainder. The rearrangement uses TRBV20-1 and TRBJ2-7; TRBD2 might be the D (6 bases). Germline V gene data show CDR1 as DFQATT and CDR2 as SNEGSKA (reference sequence). The length of the CDR3 is 14 residues. V gave up 6 bases and J gave up 0 bases, with 15 bases separating them. This CDR3 reads CSATRGGSSYEQYF. The CDR3 DNA, read in part, is TGCAGTGCCACAAGGGGAGGATCCTCCTACGAG.

Remarks on this clone: Coverage ceases 3 residues before the CDR3 finishes, and the germline J gene fills in the end. V usage is TRBV18 and J usage is TRBJ1-2, with D uncertain. The CDR3 sequence is 15 residues long. Germline V CDR1 and CDR2: KGHSH, LQKENI. CDR3 DNA (partial): TGTGCCAGCTCTAGCCCCCAGAGACTCCAAGAGACC. This translates into CASSSPQRLQET. The CDR3 in full is CASSSPQRLQETYTF. Filled out from reference TRBV18 and TRBJ1-2, the complete variable domain reads NAGVMQNPRHLVRRRGQEARLRCSPMKGHSHVYWYRQLPEEGLKFMVYLQKENIIDESGMPKERFSAEFPKEGPSILRIQQVVRGDSAAYFCASSSPQRLQETYTFGSGTRLTVV.

A note on this clone: The CDR3 end lies 3 residues beyond the end of the read and is filled in from the germline J gene. This chain joins TRBV7-6 and TRBJ2-2, with 15 nucleotides matching TRBD2. The germline V gene encodes CDR1 SGHVS and CDR2 FNYEAQ. The V and J ends lost 5 bases and 7 bases, in that order; junction bases with no gene match: 5. The CDR3 sequence is 16 residues long. The CDR3 region is CASSPGLAGGLGELFF. The sequenced CDR3 bases are TGTGCCAGCAGCCCTGGACTAGCGGGGGGGCTCGGGGAG.

Points on this clone: The read ends 3 residues shy of where the CDR3 ends; the end is completed using the germline J gene. The chain recombines TRBV19 with TRBJ1-6, with 7 bases fitting TRBD1. V lost 5 bases to trimming and J lost 6 bases; unmatched junction nucleotides: 7. The CDR3 extends over 15 amino acids. Germline assignment: CDR1 LNHDA and CDR2 SQIVND (reference sequence). The DNA read from the CDR3 is TGTGCCAGTAGTCCTCCGGGACAGCCTAATTCACCC. Its protein is CASSPPGQPNSP. The whole CDR3 protein is CASSPPGQPNSPLHF.

Remarks on this clone: The read ends 3 residues early relative to the CDR3; the germline J gene fills the gap. The chain has TRBV2 and TRBJ2-7; 10 bases match TRBD1. The CDR3 sequence is 14 residues long. The germline V gene encodes CDR1 SNHLY and CDR2 FYNNEI. J was trimmed by 2 bases and V by 5 bases; bases with no gene match: 3. CDR3 residues: CASSKDRGAYEQYF. The CDR3 bases that were read are TGTGCCAGCAGTAAGGACAGGGGGGCCTACGAG.

As to this clone: The read ends 3 residues early relative to the CDR3; the germline J gene fills the gap. This sequence joins TRBV7-3 and TRBJ2-2, with a possible D match to TRBD1 (5 bases). CDR1 SGHTA and CDR2 FQGTGA come from the germline V gene. The CDR3 covers 15 residues. This chain's CDR3 is CASSRDNSGANVLFF. The sequenced CDR3 bases are TGTGCCAGCAGCCGAGATAACTCTGGGGCCAACGTG.

The CDR3 DNA, read in part, is TGTGCCTTGGCTAGCGGGGGGAGAGGTGAG. It encodes CALASGGRGE. The complete CDR3 protein is CALASGGRGEQFF. The chain employs TRBV6-2 or TRBV6-3 and TRBJ2-1, with 11 bases lining up with TRBD2. Sequencing ends 3 residues short of the CDR3 end; the germline J gene provides the rest. The CDR3 spans 13 residues. Germline V gives CDR1 MNHEY, CDR2 SVGEGT. V was pared by 11 bases and J by 9 bases, with 9 bases of the junction left unmatched.